This paragraph covers one T cell receptor beta chain sequence. Its antigen is not yet known. Within one base of it there is no much larger clone, and no base qualities were kept. The record originates from a study of blood T cell repertoires in COVID-19 (dated by TCRdb to the early 2020s). Looking at the study overall: The collaborator samples originated in the United States, Italy and Spain and spanned the acute and convalescent phases of COVID-19. The material from the prospective study consisted of cDNA or gDNA derived from T cells, B-cell-depleted T cells, or PBMCs. Where available, HLA class I and class II types were obtained from metadata supplied by the sample provider rather than from assay-based typing. Deeply sampled blood TCRbeta repertoires from subjects exposed to, actively infected with, or recovered from COVID-19 were included in the dataset. Samples were obtained from the ongoing ImmuneRACE study (first 160 participants) and from 1,254 subjects provided by 6 global collaborators. The repertoires were released in a freely available public database meant as a resource for research on the immune response to SARS-CoV-2. The sample metadata nearly always contained a de-identified subject ID, COVID-19 status, age in years and sex. The paper as a whole reports these results and caveats: The amount of clinical and demographic metadata varied by source and participant and was provided uncurated.

Each collaborating institution followed its own protocols to collect whole blood in K2EDTA tubes. For TCRbeta analysis, collaborators shipped samples as frozen whole blood, isolated PBMCs, or DNA extracted from either of those sample types. V is cut by 2 bases and J by 6 bases, and the space between the germline ends is 14 bases. The CDR3 runs 14 residues from the cysteine to the phenylalanine. Only the CDR3 portion is preserved as DNA: 42 bases, with reading frame beginning at the first base. CDR1 is given as MNHNY and CDR2 as SVGAGI, both from the germline V gene (reference sequence). TCRbeta CDR3 regions were amplified from genomic DNA by means of the immunoSEQ Assay, a bias-controlled multiplex PCR. The study's processing was this. The number of nucleated cells in each sample was estimated by amplification of reference gene primers within the assay. Sequence reads were collapsed and filtered to measure the absolute abundance of every unique TCRbeta CDR3 rearrangement. For each sample, productive Simpson clonality was calculated by taking the square root of Simpson's diversity index across productive rearrangements. TCRdb re-hosts the immuneACCESS table, in-frame sequences only. Its copies lack some clones; in the studies checked, an unresolved V gene accounts for under half of them, and the cause for the rest is not known. V, J and clone size are taken as reported in that table, and D and trimming were inferred from the DNA itself. Within this sample are 400,000 or so clones, with about 88% of them counted one time only. The top ten clonotypes cover less than 3.5% of the sample.

Rearrangement joined TRBV6-6 to TRBJ2-7, with TRBD2 as a weak D call on 5 bases. The material sequenced was peripheral blood. The receptor was isolated from a human donor in a cohort sampled during active COVID-19. The CDR3 is CASSYIGLYAEQYF. The nucleotide sequence reads TGTGCCAGCAGTTACATTGGACTGTACGCCGAGCAGTACTTC.